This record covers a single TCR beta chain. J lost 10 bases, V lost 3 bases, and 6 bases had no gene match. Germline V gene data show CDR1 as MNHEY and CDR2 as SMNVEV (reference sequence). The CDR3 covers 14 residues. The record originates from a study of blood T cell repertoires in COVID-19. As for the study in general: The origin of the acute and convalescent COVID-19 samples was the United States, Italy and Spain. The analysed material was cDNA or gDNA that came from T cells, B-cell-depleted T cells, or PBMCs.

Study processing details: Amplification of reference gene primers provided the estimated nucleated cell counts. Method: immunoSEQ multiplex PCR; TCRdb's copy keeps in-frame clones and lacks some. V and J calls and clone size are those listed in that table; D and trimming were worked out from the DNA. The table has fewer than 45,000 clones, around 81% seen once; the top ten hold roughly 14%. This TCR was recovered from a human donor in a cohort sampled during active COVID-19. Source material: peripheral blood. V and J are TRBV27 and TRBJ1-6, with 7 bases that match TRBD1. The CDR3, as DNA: TGTGCCAGCAGTTTGGACAGGCCTATGTCACCCCTCCACTTT. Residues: CASSLDRPMSPLHF.